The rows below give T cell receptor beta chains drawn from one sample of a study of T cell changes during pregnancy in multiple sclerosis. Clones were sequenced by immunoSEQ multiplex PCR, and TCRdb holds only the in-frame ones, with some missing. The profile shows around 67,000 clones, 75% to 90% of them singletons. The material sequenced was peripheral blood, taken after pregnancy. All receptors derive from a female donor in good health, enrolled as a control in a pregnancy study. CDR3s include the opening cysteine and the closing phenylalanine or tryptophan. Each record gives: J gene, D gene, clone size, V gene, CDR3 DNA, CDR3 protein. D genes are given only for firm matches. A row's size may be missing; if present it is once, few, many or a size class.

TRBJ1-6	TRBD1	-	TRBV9	TGTGCCAGCAGCCTGGGACAGGGAAGATCACCCCTCCACTTT	CASSLGQGRSPLHF
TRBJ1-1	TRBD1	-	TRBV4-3	TGCGCCAGCAGCCTTAGACAGGGTCTCACTGAAGCTTTCTTT	CASSLRQGLTEAFF
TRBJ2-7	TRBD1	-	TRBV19	TGTGCCAGTAGTATCGAGGGGGACAGGGAGCAGTACTTC	CASSIEGDREQYF
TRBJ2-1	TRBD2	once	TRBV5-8	TGTGCCAGCAGCCAAGGACTAGCGGGAGGTAGTGAGCAGTTCTTC	CASSQGLAGGSEQFF
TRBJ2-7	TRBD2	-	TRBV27	TGTGCCAGCACTTCTACCTTAGGGCTAGCCGGGGGGGAGCAGTACTTC	CASTSTLGLAGGEQYF
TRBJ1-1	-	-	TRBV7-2	TGTGCCAGCAGCCCGGGGAGGGGGAGTTATGCTTTCTTT	CASSPGRGSYAFF
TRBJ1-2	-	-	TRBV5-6	TGTGCCAGCAGCTTGGGGGGCAGGGAATATTATGGCTACACCTTC	CASSLGGREYYGYTF
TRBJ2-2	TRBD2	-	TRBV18	TGTGCCAGCTCACCACCTCTCCGGGGGGCGAACACCGGGGAGCTGTTTTTT	CASSPPLRGANTGELFF
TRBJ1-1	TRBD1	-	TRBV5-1	TGCGCCAGCAGCTTCAGACAGGGTGAAGCTTTCTTT	CASSFRQGEAFF
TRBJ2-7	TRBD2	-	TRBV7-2	TGTGCCAGCAGCTCAAACAGGGGGACTAGCGGGAGATGGTTCCACGAGCAGTACTTC	CASSSNRGTSGRWFHEQYF
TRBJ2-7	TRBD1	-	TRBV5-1	TGCGCCAGCAGCTCTGACAGGGGACCCTACGAGCAGTACTTC	CASSSDRGPYEQYF
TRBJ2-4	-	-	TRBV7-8	TGTGCCAGCAGCCCCCGCAGCGGAGTAGCCAAAAACATTCAGTACTTC	CASSPRSGVAKNIQYF
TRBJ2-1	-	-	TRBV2	TGTGCCAGCAGGGGAGGTGGGGGAGTCGGCAATGAGCAGTTCTTC	CASRGGGGVGNEQFF
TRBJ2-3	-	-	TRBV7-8	TGTGCCAGCAGCAGAACGGGGGTCAGCACAGATACGCAGTATTTT	CASSRTGVSTDTQYF
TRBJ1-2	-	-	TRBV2	TGTGCCAGCAGTGGCCAGGGCCCGGGGGGAGGCTACACCTTC	CASSGQGPGGGYTF
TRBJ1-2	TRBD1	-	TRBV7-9	TGTGCCAGCAGCTATACCGGGACAGTCGCTAACTATGGCTACACCTTC	CASSYTGTVANYGYTF
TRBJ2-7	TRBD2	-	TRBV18	TGTGCCAGCTCACCACCGGCCGGGACTAGCGGGACCTACGAGCAGTACTTC	CASSPPAGTSGTYEQYF
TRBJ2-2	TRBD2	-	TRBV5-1	TGCGCCAGCAGCTCACCTAGCGGGAGCACGTGGGTTACCGGGGAGCTGTTTTTT	CASSSPSGSTWVTGELFF
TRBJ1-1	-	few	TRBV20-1	TGCAGTGCATCACAGAGTGAAGCTTTCTTT	CSASQSEAFF
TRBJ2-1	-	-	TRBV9	TGTGCCAGCAGTGAGAATGACAGGGAGGAGTTCTTC	CASSENDREEFF
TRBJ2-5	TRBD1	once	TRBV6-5	TGTGCCAGCAGTTACTCGACAGGGCAAGAGACCCAGTACTTC	CASSYSTGQETQYF
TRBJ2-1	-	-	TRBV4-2	TGTGCCAGCAGCCAATTGCGCGCTAGCTCCTACAATGAGCAGTTCTTC	CASSQLRASSYNEQFF
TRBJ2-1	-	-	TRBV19	TGTGCCAGTAGTACCCGGGGGGCTAGCGGTCACAATGAGCAGTTCTTC	CASSTRGASGHNEQFF
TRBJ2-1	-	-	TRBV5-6	TGTGCCAGCAGTCCTAGGCCCTACAATGAGCAGTTCTTC	CASSPRPYNEQFF
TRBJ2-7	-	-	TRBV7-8	TGTGCCAGCAGCTTAGCAGGTACTAGCTCCTACGAGCAGTACTTC	CASSLAGTSSYEQYF
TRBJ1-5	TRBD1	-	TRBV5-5	TGTGCCAGCAGCCACGGGCCCTTGGGACAGACAAGGGGTAGCAATCAGCCCCAGCATTTT	CASSHGPLGQTRGSNQPQHF
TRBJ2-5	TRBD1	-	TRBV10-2	TGCGCCACCGTTCCCCCCCGGACAGGGGGCGGGGAGACCCAGTACTTC	CATVPPRTGGGETQYF
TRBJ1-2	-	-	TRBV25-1	TGTGCCAGCAGTGGGGCGACAGATTACACCTTC	CASSGATDYTF
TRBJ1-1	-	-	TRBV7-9	TGTGCCAGCAGCTTAGTCCCAGGGGAGAACACTGAAGCTTTCTTT	CASSLVPGENTEAFF
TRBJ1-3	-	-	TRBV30	TGTGCCTCGTCACCAGGGTCTGGAAACACCATATATTTT	CASSPGSGNTIYF